The entry below describes one TCR beta chain. CDR1 and CDR2 from the germline V gene are MNHNY and SVGAGI (reference sequence). This CDR3 has 12 residues. V lost 5 bases, J lost 9 bases, and 10 bases lay in between. This sample is part of a study of radiotherapy plus CTLA-4 blockade in lung cancer. Generated by immunoSEQ multiplex PCR, the TCRdb table keeps only in-frame clones and is missing some. This table holds about 110,000 clones, about 84% found once. V and J are TRBV6-6 and TRBJ2-2; D not certain. This sequence originates from a human donor with non-small cell lung cancer that progressed on radiotherapy plus ipilimumab. Some clones in this sample may be carry-over from other donors' samples. The input for sequencing was peripheral blood, taken from a patient treated with radiotherapy plus ipilimumab. CDR3 residues: CASSREHRELFF. The CDR3 region has the DNA TGTGCCAGCAGTAGGGAACACCGGGAGCTGTTTTTT.